Given below is one T cell receptor beta chain in context. The data stem from a study of blood T cell repertoires in COVID-19. Looking at the study overall: COVID-19 samples from acute and convalescent phases originated in the United States, Italy and Spain. Sources were T cells, B-cell-depleted T cells, or PBMCs; the material itself was cDNA or gDNA.

The CDR3 extends over 15 amino acids. V lost 6 bases and J lost 4, with 18 bases in between. Germline V CDR1 and CDR2: SGHDN, FVKESK. Methods used by the authors: Estimated nucleated cell counts came from reference gene primer amplification. Sequencing used immunoSEQ multiplex PCR; TCRdb keeps in-frame clones, though not all of them. For V, J and clone size, that table is used; D and trimming come from the DNA. The table records approximately 140,000 clones, about 82% of them present only once. This receptor was taken from a woman aged 60-70 years with acute or convalescent COVID-19. J is TRBJ2-5 and V is TRBV14; D is perhaps TRBD1 (6 bases). The sequenced sample was peripheral blood. The DNA for the CDR3 is TGTGCCAGCAGTCGCACAACAGGGTGGGCAGAGACCCAGTACTTC. As protein: CASSRTTGWAETQYF. Filled out from reference TRBV14 and TRBJ2-5, the complete variable domain reads EAGVTQFPSHSVIEKGQTVTLRCDPISGHDNLYWYRRVMGKEIKFLLHFVKESKQDESGMPNNRFLAERTGGTYSTLKVQPAELEDSGVYFCASSRTTGWAETQYFGPGTRLLVL.